The entry below gives a single T cell receptor beta chain sequence along with its context. Antigen unknown. The germline CDR1 and CDR2 sequences are MDHEN and SYDVKM. The length of the CDR3 is 16 residues. V gave up 1 base and J gave up 1 base, with 10 bases separating them. 13 Jbeta primers and 60 Vbeta primers were used for the PCR. TCRdb's copy holds only in-frame clones and misses some; the assay was immunoSEQ multiplex PCR. The sample contains 35,000 to 45,000 clones, 90% to 95% of which appear only once. This entry is derived from a study of cytomegalovirus exposure and HLA in healthy donors. Study-level results: A few CMV-associated chains proved CMV antigen-specific in vitro.

This sequence was found in a woman under 30 in good health and CMV-seronegative. The specimen was PBMCs. The rearrangement uses TRBV28 and TRBJ1-4, with D uncertain. The CDR3 protein is CASSLYRGKTNEKLFF. Here the CDR3 DNA reads TGTGCCAGCAGTTTATATCGGGGTAAAACTAATGAAAAACTGTTTTTT.